This TCR beta chain was identified in a study of cytomegalovirus exposure and HLA in healthy donors. About this clone: Its antigen is still unknown.

PCR employed 60 Vbeta and 13 Jbeta primers. Sequencing was performed with immunoSEQ multiplex PCR; in TCRdb, only in-frame clones are kept and a portion is missing. Its listing shows fewer than 60,000 clones. There are 16 residues in the CDR3. The germline CDR1 and CDR2 sequences are MNHEY and SVGAGI. The germline V and J ends were trimmed by 0 bases and 3 bases, with 13 bases remaining between them. Broader study findings: The study recorded about 160 TCR beta chains that were cytomegalovirus-associated.

The material sequenced was PBMCs. The chain carries TRBV6-5 and TRBJ2-3; D is perhaps TRBD2 (5 bases). The receptor was derived from a woman aged 30 to 39 in good health and CMV-seropositive. DNA for the CDR3: TGTGCCAGCAGTTACTCTGACCGGACGGGGACAGATACGCAGTATTTT. As protein: CASSYSDRTGTDTQYF.